These 8 T cell receptor beta chains came from one sample sequenced in a study of T cells after yellow fever vaccination. Each CDR3 protein is one row after TCRdb ran MiXCR on the 5' RACE reads. The table has under 55,000 distinct CDR3 sequences, 6.5% to 8.5% seen once; the top ten hold 15%. Source: CD8+ T cells not binding an NS4B(214-222) dextramer, sorted from PBMCs, taken 45 days after the yellow fever booster vaccination. These receptor sequences come from a man aged 30-40 years who received the YFV17D yellow fever vaccine.

This clonotype has a count of ten or more. This sequence joins TRBV4-3 and TRBJ1-5; D not certain. In germline, CDR1 is LGHNA, CDR2 YSLEER. There are 15 residues in the CDR3. Trimming pared 3 bases from V and 2 bases from J, leaving 11 bases between. The CDR3 DNA follows: TGCGCCAGCAGCCAGACTGACCAGCGCAATCAGCCCCAGCATTTT. Translation gives CASSQTDQRNQPQHF.

The sample holds many counts of this clonotype. The chain is built from TRBV9 and TRBJ2-3, with 8 positions matching TRBD2. From germline, CDR1 is SGDLS and CDR2 YYNGEE. The CDR3 is 15 residues long. V dropped 0 bases and J dropped 4; count of bases not matched to a gene: 4. CDR3 sequence (DNA): TGTGCCAGCAGCGTAGAGGGACTAGGCGCAGATACGCAGTATTTT. Translated: CASSVEGLGADTQYF.

This clonotype was observed a handful of times. This chain links TRBV7-6 with TRBJ2-6, with 7 positions matching TRBD2. V was pared by 1 base and J by 0 bases, with 3 bases of the junction left unmatched. Germline values: CDR1 SGHVS, CDR2 FNYEAQ. This CDR3 contains 17 residues. The CDR3 bases are TGTGCCAGCAGCTTAGTGCTAGCGGTCTCTGGGGCCAACGTCCTGACTTTC. As protein: CASSLVLAVSGANVLTF.

This clonotype was seen many times. One end of the junction fails to match germline, which may point to a read error. The CDR3 DNA reads TGTGCCAGCAGGTTAGGGGGGATCAGCTCCTACAATGAGCAGTTCTTC. The encoded protein is CASRLGGISSYNEQFF. The chain recombines TRBV11-2 with TRBJ2-1, with D tentatively TRBD1 or TRBD2 (6 bases each). CDR1 SGHAT and CDR2 FQNNGV come from the germline V gene. This CDR3 region has 16 residues.

This clonotype was seen many times. The chain uses TRBV10-3 and TRBJ1-5; D not resolved. V was cut by 2 bases and J by 0 bases, with 14 bases left in between. CDR3 length: 17 residues. CDR1 and CDR2 (germline): ENHRY, SYGVKD. The DNA for the CDR3 is TGTGCCATCAGTGAGCCGGGTCAATCCTATAGCAATCAGCCCCAGCATTTT. Translation gives CAISEPGQSYSNQPQHF.

The sample holds a few counts of this clonotype. The chain combines TRBV11-2 with TRBJ2-3, with 14 bases lining up with TRBD2. Germline CDR1 SGHAT, CDR2 FQNNGV. This CDR3 has 20 residues. Trimming cost V 1 base and J 6 bases; bases outside gene matches: 15. CDR3 region: CASSLGILGLAGVGADTQYF. CDR3 nucleotides: TGTGCCAGCAGCTTAGGGATCCTGGGACTAGCGGGAGTGGGGGCGGATACGCAGTATTTT.

This clonotype was recorded at least ten times. The CDR3 reads CASSLEQGVADTQYF. The CDR3 DNA is TGCGCCAGCAGCTTGGAGCAGGGGGTGGCAGATACGCAGTATTTT. The chain joins TRBV5-1 to TRBJ2-3; 7 bases agree with TRBD1. Germline V CDR1 and CDR2: SGHRS, YFSETQ. The V gene end was trimmed by 0 bases and the J gene end by 4 bases; junction bases not matched to a gene: 5. The CDR3 is 15 amino acids.

In its sample, this clonotype was seen many times. V and J are TRBV10-3 and TRBJ2-1; maybe TRBD2 (5 bases). This CDR3 contains 15 residues. V gave up 3 bases and J gave up 1 base, with 10 bases separating them. Germline V gene data show CDR1 as ENHRY and CDR2 as SYGVKD. CDR3 amino acids: CAISDPPGSYNEQFF. CDR3 DNA: TGTGCCATCAGTGACCCCCCGGGATCCTACAATGAGCAGTTCTTC.